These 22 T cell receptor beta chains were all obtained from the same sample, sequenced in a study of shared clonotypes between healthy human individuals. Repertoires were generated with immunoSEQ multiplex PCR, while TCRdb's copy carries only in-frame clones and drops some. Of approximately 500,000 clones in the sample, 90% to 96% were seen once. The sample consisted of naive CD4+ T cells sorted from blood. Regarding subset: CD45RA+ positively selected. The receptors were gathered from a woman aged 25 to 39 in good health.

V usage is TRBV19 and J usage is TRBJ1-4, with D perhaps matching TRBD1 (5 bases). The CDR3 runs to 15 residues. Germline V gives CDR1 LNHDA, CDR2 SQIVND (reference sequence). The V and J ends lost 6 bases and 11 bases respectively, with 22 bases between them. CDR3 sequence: CASSPRGNVMMKLFF. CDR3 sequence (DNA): TGTGCCAGTAGCCCACGGGGGAACGTAATGATGAAACTGTTTTTT.

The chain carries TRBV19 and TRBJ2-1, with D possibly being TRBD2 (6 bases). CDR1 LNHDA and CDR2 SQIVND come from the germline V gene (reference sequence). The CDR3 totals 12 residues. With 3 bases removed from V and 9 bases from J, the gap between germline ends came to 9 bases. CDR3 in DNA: TGTGCCAGTAGTATGGGGGGAGGTGAGCAGTTCTTC. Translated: CASSMGGGEQFF.

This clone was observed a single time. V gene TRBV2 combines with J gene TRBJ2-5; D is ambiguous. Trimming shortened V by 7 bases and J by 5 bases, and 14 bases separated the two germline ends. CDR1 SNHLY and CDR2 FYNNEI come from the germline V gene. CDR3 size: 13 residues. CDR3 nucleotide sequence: TGTGCCAGCAATAAAGTGGGTGGGGAGACCCAGTACTTC. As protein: CASNKVGGETQYF.

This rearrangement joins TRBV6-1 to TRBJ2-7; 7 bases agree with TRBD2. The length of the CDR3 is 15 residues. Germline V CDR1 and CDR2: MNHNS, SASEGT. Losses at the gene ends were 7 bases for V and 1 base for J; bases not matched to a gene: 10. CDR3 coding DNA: TGTGCCAGCACTGAGAGTCTAGCGGAATCCTACGAGCAGTACTTC. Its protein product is CASTESLAESYEQYF.

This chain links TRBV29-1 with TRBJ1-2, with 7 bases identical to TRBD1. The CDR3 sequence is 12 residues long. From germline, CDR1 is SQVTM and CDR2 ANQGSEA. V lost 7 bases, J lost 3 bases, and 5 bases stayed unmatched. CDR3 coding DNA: TGCAGCGCGGAGGGGACAGACTATGGCTACACCTTC. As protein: CSAEGTDYGYTF.

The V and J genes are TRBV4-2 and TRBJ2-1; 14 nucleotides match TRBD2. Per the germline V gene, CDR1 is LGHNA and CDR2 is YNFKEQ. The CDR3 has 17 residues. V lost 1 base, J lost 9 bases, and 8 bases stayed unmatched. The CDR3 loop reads CASSQVLGTSGSGEQFF. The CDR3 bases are TGTGCCAGCAGCCAAGTTCTCGGGACTAGCGGGAGCGGTGAGCAGTTCTTC.

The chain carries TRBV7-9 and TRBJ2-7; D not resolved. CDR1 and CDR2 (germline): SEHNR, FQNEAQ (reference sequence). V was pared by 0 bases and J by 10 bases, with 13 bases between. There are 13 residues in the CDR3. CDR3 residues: CASSLAPLHGQYF. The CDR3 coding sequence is TGTGCCAGCAGCTTAGCACCCCTCCATGGACAGTACTTC.

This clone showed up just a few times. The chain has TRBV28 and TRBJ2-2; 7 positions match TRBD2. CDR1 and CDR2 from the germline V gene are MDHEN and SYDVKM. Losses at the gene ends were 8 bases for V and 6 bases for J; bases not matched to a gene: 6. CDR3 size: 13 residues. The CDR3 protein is CASVTSYPGELFF. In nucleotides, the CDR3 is TGTGCCAGCGTGACTAGCTATCCCGGGGAGCTGTTTTTT. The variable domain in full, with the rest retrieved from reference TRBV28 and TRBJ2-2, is DVKVTQSSRYLVKRTGEKVFLECVQDMDHENMFWYRQDPGLGLRLIYFSYDVKMKEKGDIPEGYSVSREKKERFSLILESASTNQTSMYLCASVTSYPGELFFGEGSRLTVL.

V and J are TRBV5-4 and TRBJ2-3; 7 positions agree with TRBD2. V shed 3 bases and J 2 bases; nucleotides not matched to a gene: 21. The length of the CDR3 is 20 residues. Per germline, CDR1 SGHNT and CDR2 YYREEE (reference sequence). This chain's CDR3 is CASSSPGSAAGVPYTDTQYF. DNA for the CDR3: TGTGCCAGCAGCTCACCGGGCTCCGCGGCGGGGGTGCCTTACACAGATACGCAGTATTTT.

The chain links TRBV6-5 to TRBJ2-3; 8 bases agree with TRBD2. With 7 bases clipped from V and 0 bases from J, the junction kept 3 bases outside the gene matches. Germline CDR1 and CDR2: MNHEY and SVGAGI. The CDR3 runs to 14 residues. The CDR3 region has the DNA TGTGCCAGCACTAGCGGGCCCAGCACAGATACGCAGTATTTT. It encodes CASTSGPSTDTQYF.

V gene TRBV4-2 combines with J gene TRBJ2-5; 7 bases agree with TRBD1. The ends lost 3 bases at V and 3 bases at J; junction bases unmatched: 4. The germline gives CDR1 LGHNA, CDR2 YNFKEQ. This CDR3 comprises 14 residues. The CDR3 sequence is CASSQDRRKETQYF. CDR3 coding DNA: TGTGCCAGCAGCCAGGACAGGAGGAAAGAGACCCAGTACTTC.

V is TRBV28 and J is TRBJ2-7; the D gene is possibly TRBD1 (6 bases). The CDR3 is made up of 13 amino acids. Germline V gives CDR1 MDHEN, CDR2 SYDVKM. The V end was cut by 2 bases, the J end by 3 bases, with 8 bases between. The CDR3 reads CASSLEGGYEQYF. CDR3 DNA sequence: TGTGCCAGCAGTTTAGAAGGGGGCTACGAGCAGTACTTC.

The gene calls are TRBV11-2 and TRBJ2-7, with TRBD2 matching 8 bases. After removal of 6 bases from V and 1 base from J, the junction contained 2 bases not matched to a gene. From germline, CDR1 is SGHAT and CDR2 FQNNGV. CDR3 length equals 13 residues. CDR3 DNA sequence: TGTGCCAGCAGGACTAGCGAATCCTACGAGCAGTACTTC. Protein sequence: CASRTSESYEQYF.

CDR3 DNA sequence: TGCGCCAGCAGCGCTGCGGGATCTTCCCCCTGGGGTGGTGAGCAGTTCTTC. Translation gives CASSAAGSSPWGGEQFF. The rearrangement joins TRBV5-1 to TRBJ2-1, with D tentatively TRBD2 (6 bases). There are 17 residues in the CDR3. V lost 4 bases to trimming and J lost 9 bases, with 26 bases between them. CDR1 and CDR2 (germline): SGHRS, YFSETQ.

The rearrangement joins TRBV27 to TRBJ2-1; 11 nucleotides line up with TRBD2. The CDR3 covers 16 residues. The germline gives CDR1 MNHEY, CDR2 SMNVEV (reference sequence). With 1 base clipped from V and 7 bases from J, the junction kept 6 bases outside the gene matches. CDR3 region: CASSLLAGGPGNEQFF. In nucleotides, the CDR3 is TGTGCCAGCAGTTTATTAGCGGGAGGGCCCGGTAATGAGCAGTTCTTC.

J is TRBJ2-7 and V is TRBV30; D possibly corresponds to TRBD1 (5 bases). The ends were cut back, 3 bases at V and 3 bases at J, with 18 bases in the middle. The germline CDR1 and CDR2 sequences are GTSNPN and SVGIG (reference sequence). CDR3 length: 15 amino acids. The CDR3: CAWRETWGNYYEQYF. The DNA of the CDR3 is TGTGCCTGGAGAGAGACTTGGGGCAATTACTACGAGCAGTACTTC.

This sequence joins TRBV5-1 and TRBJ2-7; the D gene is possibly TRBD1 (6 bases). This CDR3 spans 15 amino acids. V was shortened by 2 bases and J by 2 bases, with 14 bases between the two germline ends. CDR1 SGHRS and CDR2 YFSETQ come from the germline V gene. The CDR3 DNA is TGCGCCAGCAGCTTTGAGAACAGGGCTGCCTACGAGCAGTACTTC. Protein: CASSFENRAAYEQYF.

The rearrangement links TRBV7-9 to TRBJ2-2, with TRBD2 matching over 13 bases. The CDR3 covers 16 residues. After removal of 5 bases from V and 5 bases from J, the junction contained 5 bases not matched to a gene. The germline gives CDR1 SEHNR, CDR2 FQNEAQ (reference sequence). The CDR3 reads CASSPKGLAGTGELFF. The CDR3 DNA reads TGTGCCAGCAGCCCTAAGGGACTAGCGGGAACCGGGGAGCTGTTTTTT.

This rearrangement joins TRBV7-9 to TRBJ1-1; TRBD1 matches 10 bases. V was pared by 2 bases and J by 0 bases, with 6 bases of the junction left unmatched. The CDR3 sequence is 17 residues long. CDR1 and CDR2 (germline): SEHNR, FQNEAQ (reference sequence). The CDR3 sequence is CASSLPGQGPMNTEAFF. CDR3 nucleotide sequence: TGTGCCAGCAGCTTACCGGGACAGGGGCCCATGAACACTGAAGCTTTCTTT.

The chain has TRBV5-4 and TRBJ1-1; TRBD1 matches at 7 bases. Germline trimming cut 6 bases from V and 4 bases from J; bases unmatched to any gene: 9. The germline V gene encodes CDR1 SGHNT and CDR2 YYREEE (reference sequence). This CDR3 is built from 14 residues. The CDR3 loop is CASTSLRGSTEAFF. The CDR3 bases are TGTGCCAGCACCAGCCTCAGGGGGTCCACTGAAGCTTTCTTT.

CDR3 bases: TGTGCCAGTAGTATCCGGGACAGCGCGGCCAACGTCCTGACTTTC. It translates to CASSIRDSAANVLTF. The rearrangement links TRBV19 to TRBJ2-6; 7 nucleotides align to TRBD1. Germline CDR1 reads LNHDA; CDR2 reads SQIVND (reference sequence). This CDR3 comprises 15 residues. Trimming at V came to 3 bases and at J to 6 bases, leaving 5 bases not matched to a gene. Full variable domain (rest looked up from reference TRBV19 and TRBJ2-6): DGGITQSPKYLFRKEGQNVTLSCEQNLNHDAMYWYRQDPGQGLRLIYYSQIVNDFQKGDIAEGYSVSREKKESFPLTVTSAQKNPTAFYLCASSIRDSAANVLTFGAGSRLTVL.

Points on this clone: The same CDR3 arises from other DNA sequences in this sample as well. CDR3 coding DNA: TGTGCCAGCAGCTTAACAGGGGATCAGCCCCAGCATTTT. Its translation is CASSLTGDQPQHF. The rearrangement uses TRBV7-2 and TRBJ1-5; TRBD1 agrees at 7 bases. This CDR3 has 13 amino acids. The ends lost 2 bases at V and 5 bases at J; junction bases unmatched: 0. CDR1 is SGHTA, CDR2 FQGNSA, per germline. Using reference TRBV7-2 and TRBJ1-5 for the parts outside the CDR3, the full variable domain is GAGVSQSPSNKVTEKGKDVELRCDPISGHTALYWYRQSLGQGLEFLIYFQGNSAPDKSGLPSDRFSAERTGGSVSTLTIQRTQQEDSAVYLCASSLTGDQPQHFGDGTRLSIL.